Each of the 30 T cell receptor beta chains below was sequenced from the same sample in a study of blood T cell repertoires in COVID-19. Assay used: immunoSEQ multiplex PCR; TCRdb lists only in-frame clones, some missing. The repertoire holds about 170,000 clones, with over 75% as singletons. Sequenced: PBMCs or T cells enriched from blood (not recorded which). Receptor source: a woman under 30 who had recovered from COVID-19.

The CDR3 sequence: CASSLGTSGNTGELFF. The CDR3 DNA reads as TGTGCCAGCAGCTTAGGAACTAGCGGGAACACCGGGGAGCTGTTTTTT. The chain is built from TRBV11-3 and TRBJ2-2; the match to TRBD2 covers 8 bases. With V trimmed by 1 base and J by 1 base, 2 bases remained unmatched. CDR3 length: 16 amino acids. Germline V gene sequence: CDR1 SGHNT, CDR2 YENEEA. Full variable domain (missing parts from reference TRBV11-3 and TRBJ2-2): EAGVVQSPRYKIIEKKQPVAFWCNPISGHNTLYWYLQNLGQGPELLIRYENEEAVDDSQLPKDRFSAERLKGVDSTLKIQPAELGDSAVYLCASSLGTSGNTGELFFGEGSRLTVL.

The chain couples TRBV14 to TRBJ2-1; no definite D call. The V end lost 2 bases, the J end lost 0 bases, and 8 bases lay between the germline ends. This CDR3 contains 15 residues. Germline V gives CDR1 SGHDN, CDR2 FVKESK. The CDR3 nucleotides are TGTGCCAGCAGCCAATCCCCCAGCTCCTACAATGAGCAGTTCTTC. Translating gives CASSQSPSSYNEQFF.

The V gene is TRBV5-4, the J gene TRBJ2-2; 8 bases agree with TRBD1. This CDR3 region has 16 residues. The junction had 2 bases not matched to a gene; V was cut back by 0 bases and J by 1 base. The germline CDR1 and CDR2 sequences are SGHNT and YYREEE (reference sequence). CDR3 protein: CASSLGTGKNTGELFF. CDR3 coding DNA: TGTGCCAGCAGCTTGGGGACAGGGAAGAACACCGGGGAGCTGTTTTTT.

This rearrangement joins TRBV12-3 or TRBV12-4 to TRBJ2-4; no definite D call. This CDR3 is built from 12 residues. V was pared by 6 bases and J by 10 bases, with 13 bases between. This CDR3 reads CASRTNDFIQYF. The CDR3 region has the DNA TGTGCCAGCAGAACTAATGACTTTATTCAGTACTTC.

This clone was detected only a few times. The chain links TRBV24-1 to TRBJ2-3; a weak D match, TRBD2 (5 bases). Germline V gives CDR1 KGHDR, CDR2 SFDVKD. V lost 5 bases to trimming and J lost 3 bases, with 26 bases between them. CDR3 length: 19 amino acids. Written as DNA, the CDR3 is TGTGCCACCAGTGGGCCGGATAAATTCGGGGTATCGACTACAGATACGCAGTATTTT. As protein: CATSGPDKFGVSTTDTQYF.

This chain connects TRBV18 to TRBJ2-5; 8 bases line up with TRBD1. Germline CDR1 is KGHSH and CDR2 is LQKENI. The V and J ends lost 7 bases and 5 bases, in that order; junction bases with no gene match: 12. This CDR3 is 15 amino acids long. CDR3 sequence reads: CASLRTGIERETQYF. DNA of the CDR3: TGTGCCAGCTTGAGGACAGGGATCGAGCGTGAGACCCAGTACTTC.

This sequence joins TRBV29-1 and TRBJ2-7, with 11 positions matching TRBD1. The CDR3 consists of 13 residues. V lost 2 bases, J lost 5 bases, and 2 bases stayed unmatched. CDR1 is SQVTM and CDR2 is ANQGSEA in the germline V gene. CDR3 protein: CSVERTGGDEQYF. Written as DNA, the CDR3 is TGCAGCGTTGAAAGGACAGGGGGCGACGAGCAGTACTTC.

The CDR3 nucleotides read TGTGCCAGTAGTATTAAAAGCGGGGGCAATCAGCCCCAGCATTTT. Protein: CASSIKSGGNQPQHF. The rearrangement joins TRBV19 to TRBJ1-5; D gene uncertain. The CDR3 sequence is 15 residues long. V lost 3 bases and J 2 bases, leaving 11 bases between the germline ends. Germline V gene sequence: CDR1 LNHDA, CDR2 SQIVND (reference sequence).

J is TRBJ2-3 and V is TRBV7-3, with 9 bases identical to TRBD2. Germline V gene sequence: CDR1 SGHTA, CDR2 FQGTGA. CDR3 length equals 14 residues. V dropped 6 bases and J dropped 4; count of bases not matched to a gene: 5. The chain's CDR3 is CASSSGLAADTQYF. The CDR3 bases are TGTGCCAGCAGTTCGGGACTAGCTGCAGATACGCAGTATTTT.

This chain uses TRBV6-5 with TRBJ1-6, with 8 positions matching TRBD1. The germline CDR1 and CDR2 sequences are MNHEY and SVGAGI. Trimming removed 2 bases from V and 8 bases from J; junction bases left unmatched: 5. The CDR3 spans 15 residues. CDR3 sequence (DNA): TGTGCCAGCAGTTACGTCGGGACAGGTCATTCACCCCTCCACTTT. Its translation is CASSYVGTGHSPLHF.

The rearrangement joins TRBV6-1 to TRBJ2-7, with unresolved D. The CDR3 consists of 15 residues. The V gene's germline CDR1 is MNHNS and CDR2 SASEGT. Trimming took 2 bases from V and 2 from J, leaving 13 bases between them. CDR3 residues: CASSESGSLAYEQYF. CDR3 sequence (DNA): TGTGCCAGCAGTGAATCTGGCTCCCTGGCCTACGAGCAGTACTTC.

This sequence joins TRBV7-9 and TRBJ1-2; no clear D gene. The CDR3 spans 15 residues. V shed 7 bases and J shed 5 bases, with 20 bases lying between them. CDR1 and CDR2 from the germline V gene are SEHNR and FQNEAQ (reference sequence). Here the CDR3 DNA reads TGTGCCAGCAACTCGCCCCCGAACTCCGGGTATGGCTACACCTTC. It translates to CASNSPPNSGYGYTF.

This clone was seen a single time. This chain uses TRBV11-3 with TRBJ2-3; 9 nucleotides line up with TRBD2. From germline, CDR1 is SGHNT and CDR2 YENEEA. The CDR3 has 16 amino acids. V lost 4 bases to trimming and J lost 4 bases; unmatched junction nucleotides: 9. CDR3 amino acids: CASSSGGGREADTQYF. The CDR3 DNA is TGTGCCAGCAGCTCAGGCGGCGGGAGGGAGGCAGATACGCAGTATTTT.

The rearrangement joins TRBV19 to TRBJ2-7; a weak D match, TRBD1 (6 bases). V shed 4 bases and J shed 5 bases, with 12 bases lying between them. Germline CDR1 LNHDA, CDR2 SQIVND (reference sequence). The CDR3 length is 13 residues. CDR3 sequence: CASSRLHRDEQYF. The CDR3 DNA sequence: TGTGCCAGTAGTAGGTTACACAGGGACGAGCAGTACTTC. The variable domain in full, with the rest retrieved from reference TRBV19 and TRBJ2-7, is DGGITQSPKYLFRKEGQNVTLSCEQNLNHDAMYWYRQDPGQGLRLIYYSQIVNDFQKGDIAEGYSVSREKKESFPLTVTSAQKNPTAFYLCASSRLHRDEQYFGPGTRLTVT.

The chain links TRBV7-6 to TRBJ2-3, with D possibly being TRBD2 (5 bases). The CDR3 is 14 amino acids. Trimming pared 5 bases from V and 1 base from J, leaving 10 bases between. Germline V lookup: CDR1 SGHVS, CDR2 FNYEAQ. For the CDR3, the DNA is TGTGCCAGCAGCCGAGGACTCCGCACAGATACGCAGTATTTT. Protein sequence: CASSRGLRTDTQYF.

The genes are TRBV6-4 and TRBJ2-3, with 9 positions matching TRBD2. V lost 8 bases to trimming and J lost 2 bases; unmatched junction nucleotides: 5. The length of the CDR3 is 14 residues. The germline gives CDR1 MRHNA, CDR2 SNTAGT. The CDR3, as DNA: TGTGCCAGCGGGGCGGGAGGGCCCACAGATACGCAGTATTTT. This translates into CASGAGGPTDTQYF.

The chain employs TRBV5-1 and TRBJ2-7; TRBD1 matches at 7 bases. V lost 2 bases, J lost 5 bases, and 13 bases stayed unmatched. The CDR3 extends over 16 amino acids. Germline V gene data show CDR1 as SGHRS and CDR2 as YFSETQ. The CDR3 DNA reads as TGCGCCAGCAGCTTAGGGGCGACAGGGCCGTTACACGAGCAGTACTTC. This encodes CASSLGATGPLHEQYF.

The chain couples TRBV7-8 to TRBJ2-7, with D perhaps matching TRBD1 (6 bases). V was pared by 7 bases and J by 2 bases, with 18 bases between. Germline values: CDR1 SGHVS, CDR2 FQNEAQ. This CDR3 contains 15 residues. The CDR3 is CASTYLSGQAYEQYF. CDR3 DNA: TGTGCCAGCACCTACCTCTCGGGACAAGCCTACGAGCAGTACTTC.

This sequence joins TRBV6-2 or TRBV6-3 and TRBJ2-5, with 7 nucleotides matching TRBD2. CDR3 size: 15 residues. Losses at the gene ends were 3 bases for V and 2 bases for J; bases not matched to a gene: 6. Germline V lookup: CDR1 MNHEY, CDR2 SVGEGT. The DNA of the CDR3 is TGTGCCAGCAGTTATCTCGGACTAGTGCAAGAGACCCAGTACTTC. This gives the protein CASSYLGLVQETQYF.

As for this clone: Other nucleotide sequences in the sample specify the same CDR3. This chain links TRBV5-1 with TRBJ1-1; maybe TRBD1 (6 bases). V was pared by 1 base and J by 3 bases, with 10 bases between. The CDR3 is 14 amino acids. Germline V gives CDR1 SGHRS, CDR2 YFSETQ. The CDR3 here is CASSLTGWDTEAFF. In DNA form, the CDR3 reads TGCGCCAGCAGCTTGACAGGGTGGGACACTGAAGCTTTCTTT.

A few counts support this clone. The chain employs TRBV4-3 and TRBJ2-3, with 10 nucleotides matching TRBD1. CDR3 length: 16 residues. J was trimmed by 3 bases and V by 4 bases; bases with no gene match: 7. Looked up from germline, CDR1 is LGHNA and CDR2 is YSLEER. This CDR3 reads CASSRDGTGATDTQYF. The CDR3 nucleotides are TGCGCCAGCAGCCGGGATGGGACAGGGGCGACAGATACGCAGTATTTT.

This rearrangement joins TRBV7-2 to TRBJ2-1, with D maybe TRBD1 (6 bases). Germline lookup yields CDR1 SGHTA and CDR2 FQGNSA. This CDR3 spans 16 amino acids. The V end was cut by 1 base, the J end by 9 bases, with 19 bases between. CDR3 in DNA: TGTGCCAGCAGCTTAGTAGGGGGACCCCGTGGACCTGAGCAGTTCTTC. Translated, it gives CASSLVGGPRGPEQFF.

This sequence joins TRBV6-5 and TRBJ2-1; 7 bases are a match to TRBD2. Trimming removed 4 bases from V and 8 bases from J; junction bases left unmatched: 11. The CDR3 runs 15 residues. Per the germline V gene, CDR1 is MNHEY and CDR2 is SVGAGI. In DNA form, the CDR3 reads TGTGCCAGCAGTTCCGGGACTACCCCTAGGGATGAGCAGTTCTTC. This gives the protein CASSSGTTPRDEQFF.

The chain recombines TRBV3-1 (or the pseudogene TRBV3-2) with TRBJ1-2; 10 bases are shared with TRBD1. This CDR3 is 15 amino acids long. Germline V gene data show CDR1 as LGHDT and CDR2 as YNNKEL (reference sequence). J gave up 7 bases and V 4 bases, and 9 bases lay outside the gene matches. The DNA of the CDR3 is TGTGCCAGCAGCCTCCAATTGACAGGGGGCGGTGGCTACACCTTC. It specifies CASSLQLTGGGGYTF.

The chain employs TRBV6-5 and TRBJ2-7, with 7 bases that match TRBD2. CDR3 length equals 14 residues. With V trimmed by 2 bases and J by 2 bases, 3 bases remained unmatched. Looked up from germline, CDR1 is MNHEY and CDR2 is SVGAGI. CDR3 protein: CASSYRGGTYEQYF. In DNA form, the CDR3 reads TGTGCCAGCAGTTACAGGGGAGGGACCTACGAGCAGTACTTC.

This clone has just one count. J is TRBJ2-3 and V is TRBV24-1, with D unclear. The germline CDR1 and CDR2 sequences are KGHDR and SFDVKD. Trimming took off 1 base at V and 1 base at J, with 11 bases between the two ends. The CDR3 length is 16 residues. CDR3 sequence: CATSDFSDLGTDTQYF. The CDR3 nucleotides read TGTGCCACCAGTGATTTTTCAGATCTAGGCACAGATACGCAGTATTTT.

The chain employs TRBV6-5 and TRBJ2-2; TRBD2 aligns across 12 bases. The ends lost 10 bases at V and 6 bases at J; junction bases unmatched: 9. This CDR3 contains 15 residues. CDR1 and CDR2 from the germline V gene are MNHEY and SVGAGI. CDR3 in amino acids: CAMSSGRVVPGELFF. The CDR3, as DNA: TGTGCCATGTCTAGCGGGAGGGTCGTCCCCGGGGAGCTGTTTTTT.

The rearrangement links TRBV5-1 to TRBJ2-6; tentative D call: TRBD1 (6 bases). CDR1 is SGHRS and CDR2 is YFSETQ in the germline V gene. V was trimmed by 0 bases and J by 0 bases, leaving 10 bases between them. This CDR3 has 17 residues. The CDR3, as DNA: TGCGCCAGCAGCTTGGGACAGGCAAGCTCTGGGGCCAACGTCCTGACTTTC. This encodes CASSLGQASSGANVLTF.

The rearrangement joins TRBV6-5 to TRBJ1-2; 7 bases align to TRBD1. The CDR3 runs to 14 residues. V lost 5 bases and J lost 0; bases outside the gene matches: 3. Germline V lookup: CDR1 MNHEY, CDR2 SVGAGI. The CDR3 DNA is TGTGCCAGCAGTCGGGACAGCACTAACTATGGCTACACCTTC. Its translation is CASSRDSTNYGYTF.

Written as DNA, the CDR3 is TGTGCCAGCAGCGCGGGACTAGCGGGAGGGATTAGTTATGAGCAGTTCTTC. Translated: CASSAGLAGGISYEQFF. The chain is built from TRBV5-4 and TRBJ2-1, with TRBD2 matching over 16 bases. The CDR3 has 17 amino acids. Germline values: CDR1 SGHNT, CDR2 YYREEE (reference sequence). V shed 4 bases and J 8 bases; nucleotides not matched to a gene: 9.